This TCR beta chain comes out of a study of memory CD8 T cells in hepatitis C reinfection. The V gene lost 2 bases and the J gene lost 9 bases, with 15 bases spanning the gap. The CDR3 has 13 amino acids. Germline values: CDR1 SGDLS, CDR2 YYNGEE. Time point here: pre-reinfection, 55 to 20 weeks before reinfection detection. The sorted cells went straight to TCR sequencing with no prior in vitro expansion. Only in-frame clones appear in the TCRdb table, and some are missing; sequencing was by immunoSEQ multiplex PCR. Among 50,000 or so clones listed, roughly 91% were seen once. This receptor was identified in a man aged 18 to 30 with hepatitis C virus infection. The sample consisted of naive CD8+ T cells sorted from blood. The chain has TRBV9 and TRBJ2-7; D is perhaps TRBD2 (7 bases). CDR3 protein: CASSVGGATAQYF. As DNA, the CDR3 is TGTGCCAGCAGCGTTGGGGGGGCTACGGCGCAGTACTTC.